This T cell receptor (beta chain) was sequenced for a study of blood T cells in healthy people across ages. Study-wide background: Template switching picked up about one barcoded beta molecule for each two T cells. Notes on the study in general: Without sorted subsets, naive and antigen-experienced compartments could not be conclusively compared. When set beside aged donors, long-lived donors presented more naive CD4+ cells and higher diversity.

This CDR3 has 16 residues. The germline gives CDR1 MNHNS, CDR2 SASEGT. V gave up 2 bases and J gave up 5 bases, with 18 bases separating them. The individuals who served as donors were healthy Caucasians living in Russia, aged roughly 6 to 100. This clonotype was counted a few times. Antigen unknown. The second PCR ran about 6 to 12 cycles with a sample-barcoded 5' primer and J-beta primers. Using its own MiXCR run on the 5' RACE reads, TCRdb lists one record per CDR3 protein. The sample yields some 1.8 million distinct CDR3 sequences, about two fifths seen once. The sequence was collected from a human donor in good health. The J gene is TRBJ1-2, the V gene TRBV6-1; TRBD1 is a possible D gene (5 bases). The sequenced material came from blood. CDR3 protein: CASSETGLLDRYGYTF. The CDR3 coding sequence is TGTGCCAGCAGTGAAACGGGACTCCTTGATCGGTATGGCTACACCTTC.